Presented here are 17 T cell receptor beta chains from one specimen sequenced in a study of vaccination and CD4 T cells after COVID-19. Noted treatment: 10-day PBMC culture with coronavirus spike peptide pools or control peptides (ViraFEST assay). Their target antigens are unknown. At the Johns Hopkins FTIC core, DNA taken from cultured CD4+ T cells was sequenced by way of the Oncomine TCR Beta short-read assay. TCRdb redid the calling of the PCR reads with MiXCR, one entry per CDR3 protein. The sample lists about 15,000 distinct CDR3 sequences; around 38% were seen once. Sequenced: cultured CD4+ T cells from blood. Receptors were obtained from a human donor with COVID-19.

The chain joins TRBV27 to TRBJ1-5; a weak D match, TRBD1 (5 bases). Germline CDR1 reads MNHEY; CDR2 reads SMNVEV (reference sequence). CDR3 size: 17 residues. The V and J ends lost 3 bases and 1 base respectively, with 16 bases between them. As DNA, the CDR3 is TGTGCCAGCAGTTTCGGGGGTCCAGGAGGGAGCAATCAGCCCCAGCATTTT. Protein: CASSFGGPGGSNQPQHF.

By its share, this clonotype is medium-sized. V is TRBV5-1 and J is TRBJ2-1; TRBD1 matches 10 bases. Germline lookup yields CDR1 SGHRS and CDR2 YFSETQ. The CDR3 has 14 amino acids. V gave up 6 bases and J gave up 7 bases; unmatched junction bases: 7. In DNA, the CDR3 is TGCGCCAGCACCGGGACAGGGGCGGAGAATGAGCAGTTCTTC. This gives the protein CASTGTGAENEQFF. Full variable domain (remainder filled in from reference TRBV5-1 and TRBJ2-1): KAGVTQTPRYLIKTRGQQVTLSCSPISGHRSVSWYQQTPGQGLQFLFEYFSETQRNKGNFPGRFSGRQFSNSRSEMNVSTLELGDSALYLCASTGTGAENEQFFGPGTRLTVL.

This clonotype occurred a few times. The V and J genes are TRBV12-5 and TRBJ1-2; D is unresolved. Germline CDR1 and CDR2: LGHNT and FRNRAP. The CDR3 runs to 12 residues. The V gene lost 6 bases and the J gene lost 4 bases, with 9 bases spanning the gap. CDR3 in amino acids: CASGPDVYGYTF. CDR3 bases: TGTGCTAGTGGGCCGGACGTCTATGGCTACACCTTC.

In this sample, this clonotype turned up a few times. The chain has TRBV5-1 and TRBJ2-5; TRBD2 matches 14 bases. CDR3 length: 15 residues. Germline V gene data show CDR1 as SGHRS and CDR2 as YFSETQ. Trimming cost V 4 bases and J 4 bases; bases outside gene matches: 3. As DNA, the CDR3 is TGCGCCAGCAGCAGGGGACTAGCGGGGGCAGAGACCCAGTACTTC. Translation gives CASSRGLAGAETQYF.

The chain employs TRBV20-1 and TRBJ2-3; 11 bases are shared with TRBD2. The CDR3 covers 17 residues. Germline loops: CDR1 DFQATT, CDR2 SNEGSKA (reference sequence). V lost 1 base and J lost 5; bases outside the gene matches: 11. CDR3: CSARVAGGPSLLDTQYF. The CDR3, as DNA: TGCAGTGCTAGAGTAGCGGGGGGGCCTAGTCTACTAGATACGCAGTATTTT.

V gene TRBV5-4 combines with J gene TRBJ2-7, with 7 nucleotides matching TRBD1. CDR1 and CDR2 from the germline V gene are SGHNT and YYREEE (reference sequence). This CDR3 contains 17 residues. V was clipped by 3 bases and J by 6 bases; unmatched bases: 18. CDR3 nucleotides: TGTGCCAGCAGCTCACTAGGACGACGACAGGGTATCAGCGAGCAGTACTTC. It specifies CASSSLGRRQGISEQYF.

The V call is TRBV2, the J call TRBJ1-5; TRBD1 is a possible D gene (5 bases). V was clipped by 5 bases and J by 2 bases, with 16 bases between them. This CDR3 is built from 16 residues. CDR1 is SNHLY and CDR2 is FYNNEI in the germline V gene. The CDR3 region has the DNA TGTGCCAGCAGTCAATCTTGGGGGGGAGGCAATCAGCCCCAGCATTTT. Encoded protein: CASSQSWGGGNQPQHF. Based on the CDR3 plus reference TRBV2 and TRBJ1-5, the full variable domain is EPEVTQTPSHQVTQMGQEVILRCVPISNHLYFYWYRQILGQKVEFLVSFYNNEISEKSEIFDDQFSVERPDGSNFTLKIRSTKLEDSAMYFCASSQSWGGGNQPQHFGDGTRLSIL.

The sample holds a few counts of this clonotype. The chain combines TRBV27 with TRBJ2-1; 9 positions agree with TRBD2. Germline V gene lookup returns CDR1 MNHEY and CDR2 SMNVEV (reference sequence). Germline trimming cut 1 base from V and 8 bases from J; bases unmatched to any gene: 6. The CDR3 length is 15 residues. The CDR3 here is CASSLWASGIDEQFF. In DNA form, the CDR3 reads TGTGCCAGCAGTTTATGGGCTAGCGGGATAGATGAGCAGTTCTTC.

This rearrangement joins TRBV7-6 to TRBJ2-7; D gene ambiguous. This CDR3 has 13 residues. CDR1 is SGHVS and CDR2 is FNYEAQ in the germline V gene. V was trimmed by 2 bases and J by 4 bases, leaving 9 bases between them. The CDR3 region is CASSLQSDYEQYF. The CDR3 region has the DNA TGTGCCAGCAGCTTACAGTCCGATTACGAGCAGTACTTC.

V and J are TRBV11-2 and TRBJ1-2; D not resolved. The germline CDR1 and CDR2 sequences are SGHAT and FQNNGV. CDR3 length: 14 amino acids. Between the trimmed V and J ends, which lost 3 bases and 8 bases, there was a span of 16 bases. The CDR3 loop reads CASSFRTDPDGYTF. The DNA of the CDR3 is TGTGCCAGCAGCTTTAGGACGGACCCCGACGGCTACACCTTC.

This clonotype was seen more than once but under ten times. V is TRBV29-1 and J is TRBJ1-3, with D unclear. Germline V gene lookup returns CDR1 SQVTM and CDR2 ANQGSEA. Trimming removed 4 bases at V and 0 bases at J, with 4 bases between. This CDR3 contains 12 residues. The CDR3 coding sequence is TGCAGCGTTGCCCCCTCTGGAAACACCATATATTTT. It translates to CSVAPSGNTIYF.

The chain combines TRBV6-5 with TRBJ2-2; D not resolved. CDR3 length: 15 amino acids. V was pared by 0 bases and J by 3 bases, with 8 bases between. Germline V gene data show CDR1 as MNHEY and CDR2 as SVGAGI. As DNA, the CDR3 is TGTGCCAGCAGTTACTCGGTAACGTACACCGGGGAGCTGTTTTTT. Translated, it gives CASSYSVTYTGELFF.

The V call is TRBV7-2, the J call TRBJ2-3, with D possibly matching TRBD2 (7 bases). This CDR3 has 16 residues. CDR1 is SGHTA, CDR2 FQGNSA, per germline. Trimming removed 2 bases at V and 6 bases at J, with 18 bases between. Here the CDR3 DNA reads TGTGCCAGCAGCTTAAGTTTGCCGGGGGGCGCTGATACGCAGTATTTT. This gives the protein CASSLSLPGGADTQYF.

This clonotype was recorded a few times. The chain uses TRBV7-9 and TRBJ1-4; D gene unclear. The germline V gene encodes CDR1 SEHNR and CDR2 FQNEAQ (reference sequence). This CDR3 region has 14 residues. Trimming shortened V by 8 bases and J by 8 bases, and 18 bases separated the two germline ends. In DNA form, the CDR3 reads TGTGCCAGCGGGCCACGGAGGGTAGGGGAAAAACTGTTTTTT. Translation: CASGPRRVGEKLFF.

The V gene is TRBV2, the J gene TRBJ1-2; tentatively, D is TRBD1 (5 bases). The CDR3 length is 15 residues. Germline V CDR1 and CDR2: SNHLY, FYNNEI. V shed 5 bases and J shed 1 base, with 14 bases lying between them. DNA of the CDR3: TGTGCCAGCAGTACCCGACAGACTGGTAACTATGGCTACACCTTC. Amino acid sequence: CASSTRQTGNYGYTF.

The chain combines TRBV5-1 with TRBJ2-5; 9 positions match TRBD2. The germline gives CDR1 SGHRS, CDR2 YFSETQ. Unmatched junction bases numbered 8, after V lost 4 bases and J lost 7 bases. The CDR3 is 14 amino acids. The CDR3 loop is CASSPPSGEGTQYF. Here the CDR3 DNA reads TGCGCCAGCAGCCCGCCTAGCGGGGAGGGGACCCAGTACTTC. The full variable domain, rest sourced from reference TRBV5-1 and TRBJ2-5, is KAGVTQTPRYLIKTRGQQVTLSCSPISGHRSVSWYQQTPGQGLQFLFEYFSETQRNKGNFPGRFSGRQFSNSRSEMNVSTLELGDSALYLCASSPPSGEGTQYFGPGTRLLVL.

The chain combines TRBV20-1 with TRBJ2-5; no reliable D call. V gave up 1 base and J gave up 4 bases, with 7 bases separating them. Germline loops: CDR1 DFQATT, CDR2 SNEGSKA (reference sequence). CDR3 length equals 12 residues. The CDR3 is CSARGDLETQYF. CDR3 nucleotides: TGCAGTGCTAGAGGAGACCTAGAGACCCAGTACTTC.